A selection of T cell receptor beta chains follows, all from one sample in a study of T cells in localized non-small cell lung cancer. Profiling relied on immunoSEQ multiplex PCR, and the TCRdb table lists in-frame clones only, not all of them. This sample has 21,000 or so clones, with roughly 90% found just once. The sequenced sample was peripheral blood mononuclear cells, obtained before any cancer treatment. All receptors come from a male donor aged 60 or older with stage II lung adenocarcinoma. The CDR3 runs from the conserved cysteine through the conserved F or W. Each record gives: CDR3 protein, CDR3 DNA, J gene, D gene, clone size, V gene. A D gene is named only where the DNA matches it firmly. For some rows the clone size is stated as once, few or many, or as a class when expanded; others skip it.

CASSRDSYEQYF	TGTGCCAGTAGTAGGGACAGCTACGAGCAGTACTTC	TRBJ2-7	TRBD1	.	TRBV19
CASSSPGQGEGGYTF	TGTGCCAGCAGCTCACCGGGACAGGGGGAGGGTGGCTACACCTTC	TRBJ1-2	TRBD1	.	TRBV28
CASSPLAVSSYEQYF	TGTGCCAGCAGCCCCCTAGCGGTGAGCTCCTACGAGCAGTACTTC	TRBJ2-7	TRBD2	.	TRBV7-8
CASSLDLDTQYF	TGTGCCAGCAGCTTAGATTTGGATACGCAGTATTTT	TRBJ2-3	.	.	TRBV7-9
CASSFGGLAGSGYNEQFF	TGTGCCAGCAGTTTCGGCGGTCTAGCGGGATCTGGTTACAATGAGCAGTTCTTC	TRBJ2-1	TRBD2	.	TRBV28
CASSVEPGASSYNEQFF	TGTGCCAGCAGCGTCGAACCGGGGGCAAGCTCCTACAATGAGCAGTTCTTC	TRBJ2-1	.	.	TRBV9
CASSLVGTDTQYF	TGCGCCAGCAGCTTGGTAGGCACAGATACGCAGTATTTT	TRBJ2-3	.	.	TRBV5-1
CASSGDRGSNQPQHF	TGTGCCAGCAGTGGGGACAGGGGCTCTAATCAGCCCCAGCATTTT	TRBJ1-5	TRBD1	.	TRBV2
CASSVQGFDEKLFF	TGTGCCAGCAGTGTACAGGGCTTCGACGAAAAACTGTTTTTT	TRBJ1-4	.	.	TRBV6-1
CASSLDTDTEAFF	TGTGCCAGCAGTTTGGACACTGACACTGAAGCTTTCTTT	TRBJ1-1	.	.	TRBV2
CASSPQRLAGGNEQFF	TGTGCCAGCTCACCACAACGACTAGCGGGAGGAAATGAGCAGTTCTTC	TRBJ2-1	TRBD2	once	TRBV18
CASSEYNNPSSYEQYF	TGTGCCAGCAGCGAGTATAACAATCCCTCTTCCTACGAGCAGTACTTC	TRBJ2-7	.	.	TRBV28
CASSQGDTQYF	TGTGCCAGCAGCCAGGGTGATACGCAGTATTTT	TRBJ2-3	.	.	TRBV14
CASSQTGAREETQYF	TGTGCCAGCAGCCAGACAGGGGCACGGGAAGAGACCCAGTACTTC	TRBJ2-5	TRBD1	.	TRBV4-2
CASSPPGGRDRRSGAFF	TGTGCCAGCAGCCCCCCCGGGGGGCGCGACAGGAGGTCGGGAGCTTTCTTT	TRBJ1-1	.	.	TRBV5-4
CAISDSTGGRKGTEAFF	TGTGCCATCAGTGATAGTACAGGGGGCCGGAAGGGCACTGAAGCTTTCTTT	TRBJ1-1	TRBD1	.	TRBV10-3
CASRGLAGDVDTQYF	TGTGCCAGCAGGGGACTAGCGGGAGACGTAGATACGCAGTATTTT	TRBJ2-3	TRBD2	.	TRBV7-9
CASSLAGTGTEAFF	TGTGCCAGCAGCTTGGCCGGGACAGGGACTGAAGCTTTCTTT	TRBJ1-1	TRBD1	once	TRBV5-1
CASSDGSPGANVLTF	TGTGCCAGCAGTGATGGCTCCCCTGGGGCCAACGTCCTGACTTTC	TRBJ2-6	.	.	TRBV2
CASRSDRGLGGTEAFF	TGTGCCAGTAGATCGGACAGGGGGCTAGGAGGTACTGAAGCTTTCTTT	TRBJ1-1	TRBD1	.	TRBV19
CASRASGANVLTF	TGTGCCAGCAGGGCCTCTGGGGCCAACGTCCTGACTTTC	TRBJ2-6	.	.	TRBV28
CASSPETGANSPLHF	TGTGCCAGCAGCCCCGAGACAGGGGCCAATTCACCCCTCCACTTT	TRBJ1-6	TRBD1	.	TRBV13